These 22 T cell receptor beta chains were sequenced from one sample in a study of regulatory T cells in long-lasting Graves disease. Relying on iRepertoire HTBI primers and Arm-PCR of CDR3 regions, the team built TCR beta libraries. One entry per CDR3 protein results from TCRdb running MiXCR on the multiplex PCR reads. The sample includes about 460,000 distinct CDR3 sequences, around 13% seen only once; the top ten take approximately 19%. This sample's time point: newly diagnosed GD, antithyroid drugs for less than 3 months. RNA from PBMCs was the source of the TCR library. The sample also formed part of further work on T cells in Graves' hyperthyroidism and ophthalmopathy.

The input for sequencing was peripheral blood mononuclear cells (PBMCs), taken at new diagnosis, from a patient treated with antithyroid drugs. The receptors originated from a woman between 50 and 59 years old with Graves disease.

This clonotype was detected many times. The rearrangement uses TRBV28 and TRBJ2-7; 9 bases align to TRBD1. The CDR3 loop spans 15 amino acids. The junction had 8 bases not matched to a gene; V was cut back by 5 bases and J by 3 bases. Germline V gene sequence: CDR1 MDHEN, CDR2 SYDVKM. In DNA, the CDR3 is TGTGCCAGCAGTATCCCGGGACAGGGATTCTACGAGCAGTACTTC. The encoded protein is CASSIPGQGFYEQYF.

This clonotype has a handful of counts. The chain has TRBV20-1 and TRBJ2-2; weak D call: TRBD1 (6 bases). The CDR3 extends over 14 amino acids. Trimming removed 3 bases from V and 2 bases from J, with 10 bases in between. Germline CDR1 DFQATT, CDR2 SNEGSKA (reference sequence). DNA for the CDR3: TGCAGTGCTAGGGACAGTGGAAACACCGGGGAGCTGTTTTTT. This codes for CSARDSGNTGELFF.

This clonotype was counted many times. The V gene is TRBV27, the J gene TRBJ2-3; the D gene is possibly TRBD1 (5 bases). CDR3 length equals 16 residues. Germline V gene lookup returns CDR1 MNHEY and CDR2 SMNVEV (reference sequence). Trimming stripped 6 bases from V and 1 base from J, with 17 bases between. The DNA of the CDR3 is TGTGCCAGCAGATCAAAGACAGCTAGTGGCACAGATACGCAGTATTTT. Amino acids: CASRSKTASGTDTQYF.

The count of this clonotype is one. This rearrangement joins TRBV27 to TRBJ2-5, with D possibly being TRBD1 (6 bases). Germline CDR1 is MNHEY and CDR2 is SMNVEV (reference sequence). V lost 5 bases to trimming and J lost 2 bases, with 15 bases between them. The CDR3 length is 15 residues. The chain's CDR3 is CASSLWVDSQETQYF. CDR3 bases: TGTGCCAGCAGTCTTTGGGTGGACAGTCAAGAGACCCAGTACTTC.

There are many counts of this clonotype. This chain links TRBV28 with TRBJ2-7, with D possibly TRBD2 on 7 matching bases. The V gene lost 8 bases and the J gene lost 6 bases, with 23 bases spanning the gap. CDR1 MDHEN and CDR2 SYDVKM come from the germline V gene. The CDR3 runs 15 residues. DNA for the CDR3: TGTGCCAGCCTTTCGGGGGGCGGTGGATTCACCGAGCAGTACTTC. Protein product: CASLSGGGGFTEQYF. Full variable domain (outside the CDR3, taken from reference TRBV28 and TRBJ2-7): DVKVTQSSRYLVKRTGEKVFLECVQDMDHENMFWYRQDPGLGLRLIYFSYDVKMKEKGDIPEGYSVSREKKERFSLILESASTNQTSMYLCASLSGGGGFTEQYFGPGTRLTVT.

This clonotype was found a few times. This chain's CDR3 is CATLLAGGLNEQFF. Written as DNA, the CDR3 is TGTGCCACCTTACTAGCGGGAGGGCTCAATGAGCAGTTCTTC. V and J are TRBV2 and TRBJ2-1, with 13 bases matching TRBD2. The CDR3 spans 14 residues. The V gene end was trimmed by 10 bases and the J gene end by 6 bases; junction bases not matched to a gene: 6. Germline V lookup: CDR1 SNHLY, CDR2 FYNNEI.

This clonotype was counted at least ten times. The CDR3 is CASSSWTSGKETQYF. CDR3 nucleotides: TGTGCCAGCAGTTCCTGGACTAGCGGGAAAGAGACCCAGTACTTC. The chain has TRBV28 and TRBJ2-5; 12 nucleotides agree with TRBD2. Germline CDR1 MDHEN, CDR2 SYDVKM. V lost 4 bases, J lost 3 bases, and 3 bases stayed unmatched. This CDR3 has 15 residues.

This clonotype was recorded at least ten times. The V call is TRBV11-2, the J call TRBJ2-1, with D unclear. Germline CDR1 SGHAT, CDR2 FQNNGV. The CDR3 totals 14 residues. V lost 1 base to trimming and J lost 9 bases, with 13 bases between them. CDR3: CASSLVRRLREQFF. In DNA form, the CDR3 reads TGTGCCAGCAGCTTAGTGCGTAGGCTACGTGAGCAGTTCTTC.

This clonotype was counted many times. V and J are TRBV10-3 and TRBJ2-7; D may correspond to TRBD1 or TRBD2 (6 bases each). The V end was cut by 4 bases, the J end by 3 bases, with 19 bases between. The CDR3 runs 16 residues. Germline V gene lookup returns CDR1 ENHRY and CDR2 SYGVKD. The CDR3 nucleotides read TGTGCCATCAGTGTTCCTGGTGGCGGAGGGGGCTACGAGCAGTACTTC. Translating gives CAISVPGGGGGYEQYF.

At least ten counts were recorded for this clonotype. V and J are TRBV7-9 and TRBJ1-1; possibly TRBD1 for D (6 bases). Trimming shortened V by 0 bases and J by 2 bases, and 16 bases separated the two germline ends. The CDR3 runs 17 residues. Per germline, CDR1 SEHNR and CDR2 FQNEAQ (reference sequence). The CDR3 reads CASSLAMGGDPNTEAFF. Written as DNA, the CDR3 is TGTGCCAGCAGCTTAGCGATGGGGGGCGATCCTAACACTGAAGCTTTCTTT.

This clonotype came up a few times. The chain employs TRBV6-1 and TRBJ1-2, with TRBD1 identical over 7 bases. CDR3 length: 14 amino acids. V lost 6 bases and J lost 7; bases outside the gene matches: 11. Looked up from germline, CDR1 is MNHNS and CDR2 is SASEGT. The CDR3 sequence is CASREDRRTGGYTF. In DNA, the CDR3 is TGTGCCAGCAGAGAGGACAGGAGAACTGGTGGCTACACCTTC.

This clonotype has ten or more counts. The chain links TRBV28 to TRBJ2-7; 8 bases are shared with TRBD1. The CDR3 runs 14 residues. V lost 7 bases, J lost 2 bases, and 7 bases stayed unmatched. From germline, CDR1 is MDHEN and CDR2 SYDVKM. In DNA form, the CDR3 reads TGTGCCAGCACCAGAGCGGACAGGGCCTACGAGCAGTACTTC. This translates into CASTRADRAYEQYF.

This clonotype was seen a few times. CDR3 region: CSVTTLERSYGYTF. CDR3 DNA sequence: TGCAGCGTTACGACACTCGAGCGTTCTTATGGCTACACCTTC. The gene calls are TRBV29-1 and TRBJ1-2; the D is unclear. There are 14 residues in the CDR3. Deletions cut 5 bases from V and 5 bases from J, with 18 bases between. Germline V lookup: CDR1 SQVTM, CDR2 ANQGSEA. The full variable domain, in which reference TRBV29-1 and TRBJ1-2 provide the parts outside the CDR3, is SAVISQKPSRDICQRGTSLTIQCQVDSQVTMMFWYRQQPGQSLTLIATANQGSEATYESGFVIDKFPISRPNLTFSTLTVSNMSPEDSSIYLCSVTTLERSYGYTFGSGTRLTVV.

Only a few counts were recorded for this clonotype. V is TRBV20-1 and J is TRBJ1-2; possibly TRBD1 for D (5 bases). CDR1 and CDR2 from the germline V gene are DFQATT and SNEGSKA (reference sequence). This CDR3 contains 16 residues. The V gene lost 6 bases and the J gene lost 5 bases, with 25 bases spanning the gap. The CDR3 region is CSASLPGLRPDYGYTF. The CDR3, as DNA: TGCAGTGCCTCCCTTCCGGGACTCCGGCCAGATTATGGCTACACCTTC.

The table lists this clonotype with many counts. The genes are TRBV7-6 and TRBJ2-7, with D possibly TRBD2 on 6 matching bases. The CDR3 loop spans 14 amino acids. CDR1 SGHVS and CDR2 FNYEAQ come from the germline V gene. V lost 5 bases and J 1 base, leaving 12 bases between the germline ends. CDR3 protein: CASSEAGGSYEQYF. CDR3 sequence (DNA): TGTGCCAGCAGCGAGGCCGGGGGATCCTACGAGCAGTACTTC.

About this clonotype itself: This sequence is one base from a far larger clone and is likely a read error. This rearrangement joins TRBV28 to TRBJ2-7; a possible D gene is TRBD2 (6 bases). The CDR3 is made up of 15 amino acids. Trimming removed 4 bases from V and 7 bases from J, with 20 bases in between. Germline loops: CDR1 MDHEN, CDR2 SYDVKM. In DNA, the CDR3 is TGTGCCAGCAGTTCCCCGGACTATTTTGGCAATGAGCAGTACTTC. This gives the protein CASSSPDYFGNEQYF.

With respect to this clonotype: A much larger clone lies a single base off, so this may be a read error. Since the CDR3 does not end with the conserved phenylalanine or tryptophan, this likely comes from a read error. V usage is TRBV12-3 or TRBV12-4 and J usage is TRBJ2-7; TRBD1 matches 7 bases. The CDR3 extends over 12 amino acids. With 4 bases clipped from V and 6 bases from J, the junction kept 3 bases outside the gene matches. CDR3 in amino acids: CASSYDRAEQYL. CDR3 DNA sequence: TGTGCCAGCAGTTACGACAGGGCCGAGCAGTACCTC.

There are many counts of this clonotype. The chain uses TRBV5-5 and TRBJ1-2, with D uncertain. This CDR3 region has 18 residues. Trimming took 2 bases from V and 2 from J, leaving 22 bases between them. CDR1 SGHKS and CDR2 YYEKEE come from the germline V gene (reference sequence). The CDR3 DNA reads TGTGCCAGCAGCTTTCATCCGAGCACAGCGTCTAAGAACTATGGCTACACCTTC. It codes for CASSFHPSTASKNYGYTF.

This clonotype was seen ten or more times. The rearrangement links TRBV28 to TRBJ1-1; 7 bases fit TRBD1. The V gene end was trimmed by 3 bases and the J gene end by 6 bases; junction bases not matched to a gene: 13. Germline V gene data show CDR1 as MDHEN and CDR2 as SYDVKM. The CDR3 has 16 residues. This chain's CDR3 is CASSFGGQRWGAEAFF. CDR3 sequence (DNA): TGTGCCAGCAGTTTCGGGGGACAGCGATGGGGGGCTGAAGCTTTCTTT.

The sample holds many counts of this clonotype. This chain uses TRBV5-1 with TRBJ1-1; no clear D gene. Looked up from germline, CDR1 is SGHRS and CDR2 is YFSETQ. The CDR3 extends over 15 amino acids. Trimming shortened V by 0 bases and J by 2 bases, and 11 bases separated the two germline ends. CDR3 DNA sequence: TGCGCCAGCAGCTTGGTGCCAGGAGTAAACACTGAAGCTTTCTTT. This translates into CASSLVPGVNTEAFF.

The chain recombines TRBV5-1 with TRBJ2-1, with D perhaps given as TRBD1 or TRBD2 (7 bases each). CDR1 is SGHRS and CDR2 is YFSETQ in the germline V gene. The V end was cut by 0 bases, the J end by 1 base, with 11 bases between. CDR3 length: 16 amino acids. CDR3 nucleotide sequence: TGCGCCAGCAGCTTGGCAGCGGGACAGTCCTACAATGAGCAGTTCTTC. Amino acids: CASSLAAGQSYNEQFF.

This clonotype occurred many times. V is TRBV7-9 and J is TRBJ2-3; TRBD2 might be the D (5 bases). Germline-derived CDR1 and CDR2 are SEHNR and FQNEAQ (reference sequence). The V end lost 1 base, the J end lost 6 bases, and 14 bases lay between the germline ends. The CDR3 consists of 15 residues. CDR3 nucleotides: TGTGCCAGCAGCTTAGACGGAGGTTTCGCGGATACGCAGTATTTT. This gives the protein CASSLDGGFADTQYF.